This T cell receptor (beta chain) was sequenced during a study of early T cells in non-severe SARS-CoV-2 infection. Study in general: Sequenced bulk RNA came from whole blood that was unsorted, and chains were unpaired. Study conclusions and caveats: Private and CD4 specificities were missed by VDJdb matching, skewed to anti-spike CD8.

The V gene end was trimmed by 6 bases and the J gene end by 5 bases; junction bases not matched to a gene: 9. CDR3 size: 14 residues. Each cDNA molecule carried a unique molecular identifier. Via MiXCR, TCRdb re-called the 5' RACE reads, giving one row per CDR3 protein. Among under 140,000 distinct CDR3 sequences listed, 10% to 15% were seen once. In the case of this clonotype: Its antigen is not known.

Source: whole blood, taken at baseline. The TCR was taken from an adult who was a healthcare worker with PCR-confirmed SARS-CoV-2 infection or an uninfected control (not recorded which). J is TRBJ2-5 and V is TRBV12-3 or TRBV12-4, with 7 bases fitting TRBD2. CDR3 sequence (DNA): TGTGCCAGCAGCGGGACTACCCTCTGGGAGACCCAGTACTTC. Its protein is CASSGTTLWETQYF.